This TCR beta chain came from a study of blood T cell repertoires in COVID-19. Profiled with immunoSEQ multiplex PCR; TCRdb holds only in-frame clones, not every one. The sample lists fewer than 650,000 clones; about 89% were seen once. The CDR3 is 15 amino acids. Germline V gives CDR1 KGHSH, CDR2 LQKENI. V shed 1 base and J 6 bases; nucleotides not matched to a gene: 4. This TCR was sampled from a woman aged 50 to 65 with COVID-19, enrolled during active disease. The source material was peripheral blood. The V and J genes are TRBV18 and TRBJ1-5, with 9 bases identical to TRBD1. For the CDR3, the DNA is TGTGCCAGCTCACCACTACAGGGGGCGGGTCAGCCCCAGCATTTT. It translates to CASSPLQGAGQPQHF.